This TCR beta chain was identified in a study of blood T cells in healthy people across ages. The donors, all healthy, were Caucasians living in Russia, aged about 6 to 90. Per-sample yields of isolated PBMCs were at least 6 million. This CDR3 has 15 amino acids. J lost 4 bases, V lost 7 bases, and 5 bases had no gene match. Germline V gene data show CDR1 as SEHNR and CDR2 as FQNEAQ (reference sequence). About this clonotype itself: What it binds is unknown.

Notes on the study in general: Relative to aged donors, long-lived donors carried more naive CD4+ cells and displayed higher diversity. Roughly linear age-related decline in beta diversity appeared, significant by age around 38.

A sample-barcoded 5' primer and a J-beta primer mix were used in a second PCR of about 6 to 11 cycles. One entry per CDR3 protein results from TCRdb running MiXCR on the 5' RACE reads. The repertoire consists of more than 1.4 million distinct CDR3 sequences, with roughly 45% occurring once and the leading ten covering roughly 7.9%. This receptor was taken from a woman aged 18-35 years in good health. Sequences were obtained from blood. V gene TRBV7-9 combines with J gene TRBJ2-2, with 11 positions matching TRBD2. CDR3 sequence reads: CASTSTSGGTGELFF. The CDR3 nucleotides read TGTGCCAGCACTTCTACTAGCGGGGGCACCGGGGAGCTGTTTTTT.